This TCR beta chain was retrieved from a study of metastatic and nonmetastatic thyroid tumors. This clone was picked up a small number of times. All patients reached thyroid surgery having received no treatment beforehand. V was shortened by 0 bases and J by 3 bases, with 17 bases between the two germline ends. Per the germline V gene, CDR1 is WNHNN and CDR2 is SYGVQD (reference sequence). The CDR3 has 18 amino acids. Using MiXCR, TCRdb reanalyzed the PCR reads. The repertoire includes roughly 58,000 clones, approximately 4.1% of them detected once, and under 25% sits in the top ten. This TCR was sampled from a female donor with papillary thyroid cancer or a benign thyroid nodule (not recorded which). Some clones in this sample may be carry-over from other donors' samples. Material: blood. This rearrangement joins TRBV10-1 to TRBJ2-2; D call uncertain. This CDR3 is CASSESKIPGPDTGELFF. The CDR3 DNA reads TGCGCCAGCAGTGAGTCGAAGATTCCGGGCCCGGACACCGGGGAGCTGTTTTTT.